Here is one T cell receptor (beta chain) with its context. As yet, its antigen is unknown. These data are taken from a study of T cell responses to AZD1222 COVID-19 vaccine. Study-level findings and limits: The number of AZD1222 recipients seropositive at baseline was only 6 or 7. Clonal diversity may have been underestimated, and the donors were mostly white British, with more females than males.

The method was immunoSEQ multiplex PCR; TCRdb's version includes in-frame clones alone and lacks a portion of them. The sample includes fewer than 150,000 clones, approximately 86% of them seen just once. The CDR3 consists of 14 residues. V was pared by 6 bases and J by 4 bases, with 8 bases of the junction left unmatched. From germline, CDR1 is LGHNA and CDR2 YNFKEQ. The sequence was collected from an adult in good health. The chain uses TRBV4-2 and TRBJ1-1, with 7 bases matching TRBD1. Sequencing was performed on peripheral blood, taken on day 0 of AZD1222 vaccination. DNA for the CDR3: TGTGCCAGCAGGCTTTCGGGACAGAGCACTGAAGCTTTCTTT. As protein: CASRLSGQSTEAFF.